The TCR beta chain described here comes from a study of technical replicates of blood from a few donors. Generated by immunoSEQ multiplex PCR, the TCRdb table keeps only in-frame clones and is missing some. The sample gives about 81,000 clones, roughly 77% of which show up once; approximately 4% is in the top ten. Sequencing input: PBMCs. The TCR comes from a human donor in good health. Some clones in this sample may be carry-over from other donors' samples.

CDR3 loop: CASATGVTEAFF. CDR3 in DNA: TGCGCCAGCGCGACAGGGGTCACTGAAGCTTTCTTT. This chain joins TRBV10-2 and TRBJ1-1, with 8 positions matching TRBD1. Germline CDR1 reads WSHSY; CDR2 reads SAAADI. CDR3 length: 12 amino acids. The trim removed 8 bases at V and 4 bases at J, leaving 3 bases unmatched.